This T cell receptor beta chain was sequenced in a study of STAT5B mutations in CD4+ large granular lymphocyte leukemia. Whole-study findings and limits: Without putative leukemic clones, patient CD4-sorted repertoires remained more clonal than healthy CD4+ repertoires. About a quarter of private leukemic clonotypes occurred rarely in other patients' non-leukemic repertoires. TRBV06-family usage was enriched in top patient clones (8/27) versus controls (2/35).

This clone was counted between two and nine times. Its antigen is not known. Germline V lookup: CDR1 MNHEY, CDR2 SVGAGI. Trimming stripped 5 bases from V and 2 bases from J, with 13 bases between. The CDR3 length is 14 residues. Sequencing was at survey level. Assay used: immunoSEQ multiplex PCR; TCRdb lists only in-frame clones, some missing. Of roughly 29,000 clones listed, more than 60% were seen once; the top ten hold about 1%. This TCR derives from a human donor in good health. The rearrangement joins TRBV6-5 to TRBJ2-7; possible D gene TRBD2, 6 bases. The sample taken for sequencing was CD4+ T cells from blood buffy coats. The CDR3 DNA sequence: TGTGCCAGCAGTACCCCCGGGAGTACCTACGAGCAGTACTTC. Residues: CASSTPGSTYEQYF.